The 2 T cell receptor beta chains given below trace back to one sample, sequenced in a study of blood T cell repertoires in COVID-19. The assay was immunoSEQ multiplex PCR, and TCRdb's table has in-frame clones only and misses some. The table includes about 260,000 clones, 82% detected once. The specimen was peripheral blood. The receptors here all came from an elderly woman with acute or convalescent COVID-19.

This chain links TRBV6-5 with TRBJ1-2; D might be TRBD1 (5 bases). V was pared by 6 bases and J by 7 bases, with 18 bases between. This CDR3 region has 14 residues. CDR1 and CDR2 (germline): MNHEY, SVGAGI. The chain's CDR3 is CASRGPQDEFGYTF. CDR3 DNA sequence: TGTGCCAGCAGAGGACCACAGGACGAATTTGGCTACACCTTC.

This chain connects TRBV7-2 to TRBJ2-4; TRBD2 aligns across 8 bases. The CDR3 is 17 residues long. After removal of 2 bases from V and 4 bases from J, the junction contained 10 bases not matched to a gene. CDR1 SGHTA and CDR2 FQGNSA come from the germline V gene. The CDR3 is CASSLRVGGEPKNIQYF. The CDR3 DNA follows: TGTGCCAGCAGCTTACGTGTCGGGGGGGAACCTAAAAACATTCAGTACTTC. The complete variable domain, with remaining parts taken from reference TRBV7-2 and TRBJ2-4, reads GAGVSQSPSNKVTEKGKDVELRCDPISGHTALYWYRQSLGQGLEFLIYFQGNSAPDKSGLPSDRFSAERTGGSVSTLTIQRTQQEDSAVYLCASSLRVGGEPKNIQYFGAGTRLSVL.